This is a list of T cell receptor beta chains from one sample in a study of post-analysis software for immune sequencing data. TCRdb recomputed calls from the PCR reads with MiXCR, one row per CDR3 protein. The top ten hold roughly 0.53% of the sample, which has roughly 800,000 distinct CDR3 sequences, 30% seen once. Input material: blood. The receptor set was obtained from a girl between 10 and 17 years old with multiple sclerosis. Each CDR3 is given with its conserved first and last residue. The D gene is left open where the match is weak. Only part of the rows carry a size: once, few, many, or a class if the clone is expanded.

CDR3 length: 13; D gene: NA; J gene: TRBJ2-1; V gene: TRBV14; clone size: few; CDR3 DNA: TGTGCCAGCAGCCAAGTCCGGAATAGGGAGCAGTTCTTC; CDR3 protein: CASSQVRNREQFF
CDR3 length: 14; D gene: NA; J gene: TRBJ1-6; V gene: TRBV9; clone size: few; CDR3 DNA: TGTGCCAGCAGCAGTCTCGAAAATGGGGGGACCCTCCACTTT; CDR3 protein: CASSSLENGGTLHF
CDR3 length: 13; D gene: TRBD1; J gene: TRBJ2-7; V gene: TRBV2; clone size: NA; CDR3 DNA: TGTGCCAGCAGTATCGACAGGGTGGGCGAGCAGTACTTC; CDR3 protein: CASSIDRVGEQYF
CDR3 length: 15; D gene: TRBD1; J gene: TRBJ1-4; V gene: TRBV28; clone size: NA; CDR3 DNA: TGTGCCAGCAGTTTCTCGGACAGGGTTAATGAAAAACTGTTTTTT; CDR3 protein: CASSFSDRVNEKLFF
CDR3 length: 13; D gene: TRBD2; J gene: TRBJ2-7; V gene: TRBV3-1; clone size: NA; CDR3 DNA: TGTGCCAGCAGCTCGGGACTAGCCAACGAGCAGTACTTC; CDR3 protein: CASSSGLANEQYF
CDR3 length: 12; D gene: NA; J gene: TRBJ2-5; V gene: TRBV6-6; clone size: few; CDR3 DNA: TGTGCCAGCAGTTACTCGAAGGAGACCCAGTACTTC; CDR3 protein: CASSYSKETQYF
CDR3 length: 14; D gene: NA; J gene: TRBJ2-2; V gene: TRBV11-2; clone size: NA; CDR3 DNA: TGTGCCAGCAGCCGGGTCCGGGGGACCGGGGAGCTGTTTTTT; CDR3 protein: CASSRVRGTGELFF
CDR3 length: 15; D gene: TRBD1; J gene: TRBJ1-5; V gene: TRBV20-1; clone size: few; CDR3 DNA: TGCAGTGCCGAAGCACGGACAGGGGCGAGACAGCCCCAGCATTTT; CDR3 protein: CSAEARTGARQPQHF
CDR3 length: 13; D gene: NA; J gene: TRBJ1-2; V gene: TRBV7-2; clone size: NA; CDR3 DNA: TGTGCCAGCAGCTTAGGGTTGGGCTCTGGCTACACCTTC; CDR3 protein: CASSLGLGSGYTF
CDR3 length: 10; D gene: TRBD1; J gene: TRBJ2-7; V gene: TRBV6-6; clone size: many; CDR3 DNA: TGTGCCAGCAGCAGGGGGGAGCAGTACTTC; CDR3 protein: CASSRGEQYF
CDR3 length: 14; D gene: NA; J gene: TRBJ1-4; V gene: TRBV7-8; clone size: NA; CDR3 DNA: TGTGCCAGCAGCTCCACGGAAATGGGTGAAAAACTGTTTTTT; CDR3 protein: CASSSTEMGEKLFF
CDR3 length: 15; D gene: NA; J gene: TRBJ1-5; V gene: TRBV4-2; clone size: few; CDR3 DNA: TGTGCCAGCAGCCAAGATTATAGGGTCGGTCAGCCCCAGCATTTT; CDR3 protein: CASSQDYRVGQPQHF
CDR3 length: 15; D gene: NA; J gene: TRBJ1-4; V gene: TRBV3-1; clone size: NA; CDR3 DNA: TGTGCCAGCAGCCAAAACAGCGCAACTAATGAAAAACTGTTTTTT; CDR3 protein: CASSQNSATNEKLFF
CDR3 length: 14; D gene: NA; J gene: TRBJ2-5; V gene: TRBV6-5; clone size: NA; CDR3 DNA: TGTGCCAGCAGTTATTCTTGGACAGTGGAGACCCAGTACTTC; CDR3 protein: CASSYSWTVETQYF
CDR3 length: 16; D gene: NA; J gene: TRBJ2-1; V gene: TRBV5-5; clone size: NA; CDR3 DNA: TGTGCCAGCAGCTTGGCCGGTCTAGTCGGAAACAATGAGCAGTTCTTC; CDR3 protein: CASSLAGLVGNNEQFF
CDR3 length: 13; D gene: NA; J gene: TRBJ1-2; V gene: TRBV6-4; clone size: many; CDR3 DNA: TGTGCCAGCATGCACCCGGGACCAGGGGGCTACACCTTC; CDR3 protein: CASMHPGPGGYTF
CDR3 length: 15; D gene: NA; J gene: TRBJ2-1; V gene: TRBV3-1; clone size: NA; CDR3 DNA: TGTGCCAGCAGCCCCTACCTGGAGGCCCGCCACGAGCAGTTCTTC; CDR3 protein: CASSPYLEARHEQFF
CDR3 length: 13; D gene: NA; J gene: TRBJ2-3; V gene: TRBV7-2; clone size: NA; CDR3 DNA: TGTGCCAGCAGCTTTGACGCGCGATATACGCAGTATTTT; CDR3 protein: CASSFDARYTQYF
CDR3 length: 12; D gene: NA; J gene: TRBJ1-5; V gene: TRBV12-3/TRBV12-4; clone size: few; CDR3 DNA: TGTGCCAGCAGTTTTGGGCAGGGACCCCAGCATTTT; CDR3 protein: CASSFGQGPQHF
CDR3 length: 16; D gene: NA; J gene: TRBJ2-7; V gene: TRBV3-1; clone size: NA; CDR3 DNA: TGTGCCAGCAGCCAAGATATTTCTAGTATTCCCTACGAGCAGTACTTC; CDR3 protein: CASSQDISSIPYEQYF
CDR3 length: 13; D gene: NA; J gene: TRBJ1-1; V gene: TRBV19; clone size: NA; CDR3 DNA: TGTGCCAGTAGTATAAGCAGGGGTACTGAAGCTTTCTTT; CDR3 protein: CASSISRGTEAFF
CDR3 length: 14; D gene: NA; J gene: TRBJ2-3; V gene: TRBV2; clone size: NA; CDR3 DNA: TGTGCCAGCACCCTTATTCGGGGGACAGATACGCAGTATTTT; CDR3 protein: CASTLIRGTDTQYF
CDR3 length: 13; D gene: NA; J gene: TRBJ2-7; V gene: TRBV20-1; clone size: NA; CDR3 DNA: TGCAGCGCTACAGGTCCCGCCTCCTACGAGCAGTACTTC; CDR3 protein: CSATGPASYEQYF
CDR3 length: 14; D gene: NA; J gene: TRBJ2-7; V gene: TRBV7-9; clone size: few; CDR3 DNA: TGTGCCAGCAGCTTAGTTTCTGGAGCCTACGAGCAGTACTTC; CDR3 protein: CASSLVSGAYEQYF
CDR3 length: 14; D gene: NA; J gene: TRBJ2-1; V gene: TRBV29-1; clone size: NA; CDR3 DNA: TGCAGCGTTGCACTTGTGAGCTCCTACAATGAGCAGTTCTTC; CDR3 protein: CSVALVSSYNEQFF
CDR3 length: 11; D gene: NA; J gene: TRBJ2-5; V gene: TRBV29-1; clone size: many; CDR3 DNA: TGCAGCGTTGGGAGTACAGAGACCCAGTACTTC; CDR3 protein: CSVGSTETQYF
CDR3 length: 16; D gene: NA; J gene: TRBJ2-1; V gene: TRBV6-2/TRBV6-3; clone size: NA; CDR3 DNA: TGTGCCAACAGTTACCCCCGACACCGCTCCTACAATGAGCAGTTCTTC; CDR3 protein: CANSYPRHRSYNEQFF
CDR3 length: 11; D gene: NA; J gene: TRBJ2-1; V gene: TRBV10-3; clone size: NA; CDR3 DNA: TGTGCCATCAGTGACCCCAATGAGCAGTTCTTC; CDR3 protein: CAISDPNEQFF
CDR3 length: 15; D gene: NA; J gene: TRBJ2-7; V gene: TRBV4-3; clone size: NA; CDR3 DNA: TGCGCCAGCAGCCAAGGGACGGGGGACTTCTACGAGCAGTACTTC; CDR3 protein: CASSQGTGDFYEQYF
CDR3 length: 14; D gene: TRBD2; J gene: TRBJ2-5; V gene: TRBV5-1; clone size: NA; CDR3 DNA: TGCGCCAGCAGTCCTACTAGCGGAAAAGAGACCCAGTACTTC; CDR3 protein: CASSPTSGKETQYF
CDR3 length: 16; D gene: TRBD2; J gene: TRBJ2-3; V gene: TRBV7-6; clone size: NA; CDR3 DNA: TGTGCCAGCAGCTTGGGAGCGGGATCCTACACAGATACGCAGTATTTT; CDR3 protein: CASSLGAGSYTDTQYF
CDR3 length: 15; D gene: NA; J gene: TRBJ2-4; V gene: TRBV5-5; clone size: NA; CDR3 DNA: TGTGCCAGCAGCCCCCGACTACAACTGGGAAACATTCAGTACTTC; CDR3 protein: CASSPRLQLGNIQYF
CDR3 length: 13; D gene: NA; J gene: TRBJ2-5; V gene: TRBV7-8; clone size: NA; CDR3 DNA: TGTGCCAGCAGCTTACAACCTGCGGGTCAGCAGTACTTC; CDR3 protein: CASSLQPAGQQYF
CDR3 length: 12; D gene: NA; J gene: TRBJ2-1; V gene: TRBV9; clone size: many; CDR3 DNA: TGTGCCAGCAGCACCCCCTATCATGAGCAGTTCTTC; CDR3 protein: CASSTPYHEQFF
CDR3 length: 15; D gene: NA; J gene: TRBJ2-7; V gene: TRBV20-1; clone size: NA; CDR3 DNA: TGCAGTGCTAGGGGCGGGGCTAGTCTCGGGCACGAGCAGTACTTC; CDR3 protein: CSARGGASLGHEQYF
CDR3 length: 16; D gene: NA; J gene: TRBJ2-3; V gene: TRBV20-1; clone size: few; CDR3 DNA: TGCAGTGCTAGAGATGCTGGAGAGGCTAGCACAGATACGCAGTATTTT; CDR3 protein: CSARDAGEASTDTQYF
CDR3 length: 12; D gene: NA; J gene: TRBJ2-6; V gene: TRBV29-1; clone size: many; CDR3 DNA: TGCAGCGCAGAGCTGGGGGCCAACGTCCTGACTTTC; CDR3 protein: CSAELGANVLTF
CDR3 length: 14; D gene: TRBD2; J gene: TRBJ2-1; V gene: TRBV12-3/TRBV12-4; clone size: few; CDR3 DNA: TGTGCCAGCAGTGTAAGGAGCGGGAAATATGAGCAGTTCTTC; CDR3 protein: CASSVRSGKYEQFF
CDR3 length: 12; D gene: NA; J gene: TRBJ2-3; V gene: TRBV20-1; clone size: NA; CDR3 DNA: TGCAGTGCCAGGGTACTCCAAGATACGCAGTATTTT; CDR3 protein: CSARVLQDTQYF
CDR3 length: 15; D gene: NA; J gene: TRBJ1-2; V gene: TRBV4-3; clone size: many; CDR3 DNA: TGCGCCAGCAGCCAAGAGTTGGGGTCCCGGAATGGCTACACCTTC; CDR3 protein: CASSQELGSRNGYTF
CDR3 length: 15; D gene: NA; J gene: TRBJ2-3; V gene: TRBV4-1; clone size: NA; CDR3 DNA: TGCGCCAGCAGTACGTTGGCGGGGATGGCGGATACGCAGTATTTT; CDR3 protein: CASSTLAGMADTQYF
CDR3 length: 11; D gene: NA; J gene: TRBJ2-1; V gene: TRBV27; clone size: NA; CDR3 DNA: TGTGCCAGCAGTTCGGGGAGGGAGCAGTTCTTC; CDR3 protein: CASSSGREQFF
CDR3 length: 15; D gene: NA; J gene: TRBJ2-3; V gene: TRBV28; clone size: NA; CDR3 DNA: TGTGCCAGCACCCCTTTTTGGACTAGCACAGATACGCAGTATTTT; CDR3 protein: CASTPFWTSTDTQYF
CDR3 length: 15; D gene: NA; J gene: TRBJ1-2; V gene: TRBV4-1; clone size: few; CDR3 DNA: TGCGCCAGCAGTCCCACCGTTACAAGTAACTATGGCTACACCTTC; CDR3 protein: CASSPTVTSNYGYTF
CDR3 length: 17; D gene: TRBD2; J gene: TRBJ2-1; V gene: TRBV5-5; clone size: few; CDR3 DNA: TGTGCCAGCAGTTACGGGACTAGCGGGGGGGCCTACAATGAGCAGTTCTTC; CDR3 protein: CASSYGTSGGAYNEQFF
CDR3 length: 15; D gene: TRBD2; J gene: TRBJ2-3; V gene: TRBV15; clone size: few; CDR3 DNA: TGTGCCACCAGCAGAGATTTGCGGGAGTTAGATACGCAGTATTTT; CDR3 protein: CATSRDLRELDTQYF
CDR3 length: 14; D gene: NA; J gene: TRBJ1-1; V gene: TRBV6-5; clone size: few; CDR3 DNA: TGTGCCAGCAGTTACTCGACAGTGAACACTGAAGCTTTCTTT; CDR3 protein: CASSYSTVNTEAFF
CDR3 length: 14; D gene: TRBD1; J gene: TRBJ2-1; V gene: TRBV28; clone size: NA; CDR3 DNA: TGTGCCAGCAGTCTGGACAGGGGGCTGGATGGGCAGTTCTTC; CDR3 protein: CASSLDRGLDGQFF
CDR3 length: 11; D gene: NA; J gene: TRBJ2-1; V gene: TRBV5-1; clone size: few; CDR3 DNA: TGCGCCAGCAGCCGGCTGGCGGACCGGTTCTTC; CDR3 protein: CASSRLADRFF
CDR3 length: 15; D gene: NA; J gene: TRBJ2-5; V gene: TRBV11-2; clone size: NA; CDR3 DNA: TGTGCCAGCAGCTTAAAAGGGACCCTGGGAGAGACCCAGTACTTC; CDR3 protein: CASSLKGTLGETQYF
CDR3 length: 14; D gene: TRBD2; J gene: TRBJ2-5; V gene: TRBV12-3/TRBV12-4; clone size: NA; CDR3 DNA: TGTGCCTGCAGTTTAGGCGGGAGTTGGGAGACCCAGTACTTC; CDR3 protein: CACSLGGSWETQYF
CDR3 length: 14; D gene: TRBD2; J gene: TRBJ2-1; V gene: TRBV27; clone size: few; CDR3 DNA: TGTGCCAGCAGTCGGACTAGCGGGAGGAGCGAGCAGTTCTTC; CDR3 protein: CASSRTSGRSEQFF
CDR3 length: 13; D gene: NA; J gene: TRBJ2-5; V gene: TRBV29-1; clone size: once; CDR3 DNA: TGCAGCGTTCCGACAGAGACCCAAGAGACCCAGTACTTC; CDR3 protein: CSVPTETQETQYF
CDR3 length: 16; D gene: NA; J gene: TRBJ2-3; V gene: TRBV18; clone size: NA; CDR3 DNA: TGTGCCAGCTCACCAGGTCGCAGGGGTAGCACAGATACGCAGTATTTT; CDR3 protein: CASSPGRRGSTDTQYF